This TCR beta chain was obtained from a study of blood T cell repertoires in COVID-19. Study overall: Material from acute and convalescent COVID-19 was sourced from the United States, Italy and Spain. PBMCs, B-cell-depleted T cells, or T cells were the source of the cDNA or gDNA that made up the material.

The study drew participants aged roughly 18 to 95 years from about two dozen US areas. Cohort 3 recovery required two negative PCRs, clearance, or symptom resolution. The V gene's germline CDR1 is LNHDA and CDR2 SQIVND (reference sequence). The CDR3 sequence is 13 residues long. The V and J ends lost 4 bases and 7 bases respectively, with 13 bases between them. This table comes from immunoSEQ multiplex PCR, and its TCRdb copy is limited to in-frame clones, with some not included. The data hold 300,000 to 400,000 clones, with roughly nine tenths observed a single time. The source of this sequence is a man aged 60-69 years who had recovered from COVID-19. Sequenced input: PBMCs or T cells enriched from blood (not recorded which). V and J are TRBV19 and TRBJ1-1; D might be TRBD1 (5 bases). The CDR3 region has the DNA TGTGCCAGTAGTAGGCCATTTGACAGTGAAGCTTTCTTT. Protein: CASSRPFDSEAFF.